The next 14 T cell receptor beta chains were all read from a single sample in a study of shared clonotypes between healthy human individuals. Profiled with immunoSEQ multiplex PCR; TCRdb holds only in-frame clones, not every one. The sample holds 650,000 to 700,000 clones; less than 95% are singletons and the top ten take 30% to 40%. Sequenced material: memory CD8+ T cells from PBMCs. Subset specified: CD45RO+ cells pooled with CCR7-negative TemRA cells. The origin of the receptors is a man aged 18 to 35 in good health. Some clones in this sample may be carry-over from other donors' samples.

V gene TRBV27 combines with J gene TRBJ2-7, with 7 bases matching TRBD1. CDR3 size: 15 residues. Losses at the gene ends were 3 bases for V and 0 bases for J; bases not matched to a gene: 5. Germline V gene lookup returns CDR1 MNHEY and CDR2 SMNVEV (reference sequence). This CDR3 reads CASSFNRGSSYEQYF. CDR3 nucleotides: TGTGCCAGCAGTTTTAACAGGGGAAGCTCCTACGAGCAGTACTTC.

J is TRBJ2-7 and V is TRBV5-8; the match to TRBD1 covers 8 bases. CDR3 size: 15 residues. Germline lookup yields CDR1 SGHTS and CDR2 YDEGEE. V shed 2 bases and J 1 base; nucleotides not matched to a gene: 5. CDR3 coding DNA: TGTGCCAGCAGCTTCGCAGGGGGCTTTTCCTACGAGCAGTACTTC. Its protein is CASSFAGGFSYEQYF. The full variable domain, in which reference TRBV5-8 and TRBJ2-7 provide the parts outside the CDR3, is EAGVTQSPTHLIKTRGQQATLRCSPISGHTSVYWYQQALGLGLQFLLWYDEGEERNRGNFPPRFSGRQFPNYSSELNVNALELEDSALYLCASSFAGGFSYEQYFGPGTRLTVT.

The CDR3 sequence: CATRDSAEAFF. In DNA, the CDR3 is TGTGCCACGAGGGACTCCGCTGAAGCTTTCTTT. The V gene is TRBV10-3, the J gene TRBJ1-1, with D perhaps TRBD1 (5 bases). CDR1 ENHRY and CDR2 SYGVKD come from the germline V gene. V gave up 10 bases and J gave up 6 bases, with 12 bases separating them. The CDR3 extends over 11 amino acids.

The chain is built from TRBV10-3 and TRBJ1-5; D remains ambiguous. Germline CDR1 ENHRY, CDR2 SYGVKD. The CDR3 contains 15 residues. V was cut by 5 bases and J by 1 base, with 12 bases left in between. CDR3 in amino acids: CAISPDGPSNQPQHF. The CDR3 DNA follows: TGTGCCATCAGTCCGGACGGGCCGAGCAATCAGCCCCAGCATTTT.

This clone has a single count. V usage is TRBV5-5 and J usage is TRBJ1-1; a possible D gene is TRBD1 (5 bases). In germline, CDR1 is SGHKS, CDR2 YYEKEE (reference sequence). V lost 3 bases and J 1 base, leaving 13 bases between the germline ends. The CDR3 loop spans 15 amino acids. Written as DNA, the CDR3 is TGTGCCAGCAGCTCCCGACAGTCCCGGAACACTGAAGCTTTCTTT. It specifies CASSSRQSRNTEAFF.

The rearrangement uses TRBV4-3 and TRBJ2-7; maybe TRBD1 (6 bases). CDR1 and CDR2 (germline): LGHNA, YSLEER. This CDR3 has 14 residues. V was trimmed by 0 bases and J by 1 base, leaving 7 bases between them. The CDR3 sequence is CASSQEGQSYEQYF. The CDR3 DNA follows: TGCGCCAGCAGCCAAGAAGGACAGTCCTACGAGCAGTACTTC.

CDR3 coding DNA: TGTGCCAGCAGCTGGGGAGACCACCACAATGAGCAGTTCTTC. Its translation is CASSWGDHHNEQFF. The chain has TRBV7-7 and TRBJ2-1; D is perhaps TRBD2 (5 bases). Germline loops: CDR1 SSHAT, CDR2 FNYEAQ (reference sequence). V was pared by 4 bases and J by 5 bases, with 12 bases between. This CDR3 has 14 residues. The variable domain in full, completed from reference TRBV7-7 and TRBJ2-1, reads GAGVSQSPRYKVTKRGQDVTLRCDPISSHATLYWYQQALGQGPEFLTYFNYEAQPDKSGLPSDRFSAERPEGSISTLTIQRTEQRDSAMYRCASSWGDHHNEQFFGPGTRLTVL.

The V gene is TRBV9, the J gene TRBJ2-7; 7 nucleotides match TRBD2. This CDR3 region has 15 residues. J gave up 6 bases and V 2 bases, and 11 bases lay outside the gene matches. Germline V gene lookup returns CDR1 SGDLS and CDR2 YYNGEE. The CDR3 DNA reads as TGTGCCAGCAGCGTTGAGGGAGGGGAGTACCTCGAGCAGTACTTC. Protein: CASSVEGGEYLEQYF.

The chain has TRBV19 and TRBJ1-5; no firm D call. V was clipped by 4 bases and J by 0 bases, with 10 bases between them. Germline CDR1 reads LNHDA; CDR2 reads SQIVND (reference sequence). This CDR3 has 15 residues. CDR3 DNA sequence: TGTGCCAGTAGTACCAGGTATTATAGCAATCAGCCCCAGCATTTT. Protein sequence: CASSTRYYSNQPQHF.

The genes are TRBV19 and TRBJ2-7; D gene ambiguous. Germline V gene sequence: CDR1 LNHDA, CDR2 SQIVND (reference sequence). The V end was cut by 3 bases, the J end by 4 bases, with 10 bases between. CDR3 length equals 13 residues. CDR3 sequence (DNA): TGTGCCAGTAGTATGCGCCCAGATTACGAGCAGTACTTC. Protein product: CASSMRPDYEQYF.

The genes are TRBV2 and TRBJ2-7, with TRBD2 matching over 12 bases. Trimming cost V 3 bases and J 2 bases; bases outside gene matches: 2. This CDR3 comprises 15 residues. Per germline, CDR1 SNHLY and CDR2 FYNNEI. This chain's CDR3 is CASSDLAGGPYEQYF. The CDR3 DNA sequence: TGTGCCAGCAGTGATCTAGCGGGAGGGCCCTACGAGCAGTACTTC.

Comment on this clone: Other DNA sequences from this sample encode an identical CDR3 as well. V and J are TRBV7-9 and TRBJ2-1, with TRBD2 identical over 10 bases. Germline lookup yields CDR1 SEHNR and CDR2 FQNEAQ (reference sequence). V shed 1 base, J shed 0 bases, and the junction held 3 bases outside the gene matches. The CDR3 spans 17 residues. CDR3: CASSLGTSGSSYNEQFF. The CDR3 DNA is TGTGCCAGCAGCTTAGGGACTAGCGGTAGCTCCTACAATGAGCAGTTCTTC.

The chain joins TRBV13 to TRBJ2-3; TRBD2 is a possible D gene (5 bases). Trimming left V 5 bases short and J 1 base short, with 16 bases between. The CDR3 consists of 16 residues. The germline V gene encodes CDR1 PRHDT and CDR2 FYEKMQ (reference sequence). CDR3 loop: CASSPPLRERTDTQYF. The CDR3 nucleotides read TGTGCCAGCAGCCCCCCCTTGAGGGAGCGCACAGATACGCAGTATTTT.

This clone was observed many times. The chain recombines TRBV27 with TRBJ2-1, with D perhaps matching TRBD2 (6 bases). The ends were cut back, 5 bases at V and 4 bases at J, with 18 bases in the middle. Germline loops: CDR1 MNHEY, CDR2 SMNVEV (reference sequence). The CDR3 extends over 16 amino acids. The DNA of the CDR3 is TGTGCCAGCAGTCCCACGATCGGTAGCGGATACAATGAGCAGTTCTTC. The encoded protein is CASSPTIGSGYNEQFF.